These T cell receptor beta chains were read from a single sample in a study of technical replicates of blood from a handful of donors. The assay was immunoSEQ multiplex PCR, and TCRdb's table has in-frame clones only and misses some. The sample has about 98,000 clones, approximately 94% seen once. The sample was T cells isolated from PBMCs. The receptors here all came from a human donor in good health. Each CDR3 is given with its conserved first and last residue. A D gene is named only where the DNA matches it firmly. A clone size is listed for some rows: how often the clone was seen (once, few, many), or a class if it is expanded.

j_call: TRBJ2-1; clone_size: .; v_call: TRBV5-4; d_call: .; cdr3_nt: TGTGCCAGCAGAGTCGGAGGGACCAATGAGCAGTTCTTC; cdr3_aa: CASRVGGTNEQFF
j_call: TRBJ2-3; clone_size: .; v_call: TRBV5-1; d_call: TRBD1; cdr3_nt: TGCGCCAGTACACATAAAAACAGGGGGGCTGTGGATACGCAGTATTTT; cdr3_aa: CASTHKNRGAVDTQYF
j_call: TRBJ2-7; clone_size: .; v_call: TRBV29-1; d_call: TRBD2; cdr3_nt: TGCAGCGTCGGACTAGCGGGAAACTACGAGCAGTACTTC; cdr3_aa: CSVGLAGNYEQYF
j_call: TRBJ2-7; clone_size: .; v_call: TRBV5-5; d_call: .; cdr3_nt: TGTGCCAGCAGCTTTAACGGGTACGAGCAGTACTTC; cdr3_aa: CASSFNGYEQYF
j_call: TRBJ2-7; clone_size: .; v_call: TRBV18; d_call: TRBD1; cdr3_nt: TGTGCCAGCTCACCGACGGGACAGGGGGCCTACGAGCAGTACTTC; cdr3_aa: CASSPTGQGAYEQYF
j_call: TRBJ2-2; clone_size: .; v_call: TRBV30; d_call: .; cdr3_nt: TGTGCCTGGAGTCGCGGGGGGGGCAGGGGGCTTACCGGGGAGCTGTTTTTT; cdr3_aa: CAWSRGGGRGLTGELFF
j_call: TRBJ2-3; clone_size: .; v_call: TRBV9; d_call: TRBD2; cdr3_nt: TGTGCCAGCAGCGTAACTAGCGGGACCACAGATACGCAGTATTTT; cdr3_aa: CASSVTSGTTDTQYF
j_call: TRBJ2-2; clone_size: .; v_call: TRBV7-8; d_call: TRBD2; cdr3_nt: TGTGCCAGCAGCTTAGGGACTAGATCCACCGGGGAGCTGTTTTTT; cdr3_aa: CASSLGTRSTGELFF
j_call: TRBJ1-2; clone_size: .; v_call: TRBV7-9; d_call: .; cdr3_nt: TGTGCCAGCAGCTTAGCTCTGGGGCGTCCCGGCTACACCTTC; cdr3_aa: CASSLALGRPGYTF
j_call: TRBJ2-1; clone_size: once; v_call: TRBV11-3; d_call: .; cdr3_nt: TGTGCCAGCAGGACCACGGCGAACAGAAACAATGAGCAGTTCTTC; cdr3_aa: CASRTTANRNNEQFF
j_call: TRBJ2-2; clone_size: .; v_call: TRBV7-8; d_call: TRBD1; cdr3_nt: TGTGCCAGCAGCTTAGCGGCAACAGGGGGCTTGAGCGGGGAGCTGTTTTTT; cdr3_aa: CASSLAATGGLSGELFF
j_call: TRBJ2-3; clone_size: few; v_call: TRBV5-6; d_call: .; cdr3_nt: TGTGCCAGCAGCTACTACAGGGTGGGGCAGTATTTT; cdr3_aa: CASSYYRVGQYF
j_call: TRBJ2-7; clone_size: .; v_call: TRBV7-9; d_call: TRBD1; cdr3_nt: TGTGCCAGCAGCCCACTACAGGGGGCCTCGGACTACGAGCAGTACTTC; cdr3_aa: CASSPLQGASDYEQYF
j_call: TRBJ1-1; clone_size: .; v_call: TRBV7-8; d_call: TRBD1; cdr3_nt: TGTGCCAGCAGCTTAGTAGGTTCACAGGGGGAGAGCTCAGAAGCTTTCTTT; cdr3_aa: CASSLVGSQGESSEAFF
j_call: TRBJ2-1; clone_size: .; v_call: TRBV19; d_call: .; cdr3_nt: TGTGCCAGTAGTGAGTTAACGACCTACAATGAGCAGTTCTTC; cdr3_aa: CASSELTTYNEQFF
j_call: TRBJ1-4; clone_size: once; v_call: TRBV28; d_call: TRBD1; cdr3_nt: TGTGCCAGCAGTTTCCCAACCCGACAGGGGGCTCGAGATGAAAAACTGTTTTTT; cdr3_aa: CASSFPTRQGARDEKLFF
j_call: TRBJ1-1; clone_size: once; v_call: TRBV7-9; d_call: .; cdr3_nt: TGTGCCAGCAGCTCAGGAGAAGCTTTCTTT; cdr3_aa: CASSSGEAFF
j_call: TRBJ1-1; clone_size: .; v_call: TRBV5-1; d_call: .; cdr3_nt: TGCGCCAGCAGCTTGCTCACAAACACTGAAGCTTTCTTT; cdr3_aa: CASSLLTNTEAFF
j_call: TRBJ1-1; clone_size: .; v_call: TRBV5-1; d_call: .; cdr3_nt: TGCGCCAGCAGCCTTTGGGGGGACACTGAAGCTTTCTTT; cdr3_aa: CASSLWGDTEAFF
j_call: TRBJ2-7; clone_size: once; v_call: TRBV11-2; d_call: .; cdr3_nt: TGTGCCACCCTCTGGGGCTTTGAGCAGTACTTC; cdr3_aa: CATLWGFEQYF
j_call: TRBJ1-2; clone_size: .; v_call: TRBV5-4; d_call: TRBD1; cdr3_nt: TGTGCCAGTCGCAGGGGGCAGGACTATGGCTACACCTTC; cdr3_aa: CASRRGQDYGYTF
j_call: TRBJ2-7; clone_size: .; v_call: TRBV27; d_call: .; cdr3_nt: TGTGCCAGCAGTTTGAGACAGGCCTACGAGCAGTACTTC; cdr3_aa: CASSLRQAYEQYF
j_call: TRBJ1-2; clone_size: .; v_call: TRBV5-1; d_call: TRBD1; cdr3_nt: TGCGCCAGCAGCTTTATACAGGGGCTTGGCTACACCTTC; cdr3_aa: CASSFIQGLGYTF
j_call: TRBJ2-5; clone_size: .; v_call: TRBV5-6; d_call: .; cdr3_nt: TGTGCCAGCAGCTTATACAGCGGGGAGACCCAGTACTTC; cdr3_aa: CASSLYSGETQYF
j_call: TRBJ1-1; clone_size: .; v_call: TRBV4-1; d_call: .; cdr3_nt: TGCGCCAGCAGCCCTATACGGGGGGCGGCTACTGAAGCTTTCTTT; cdr3_aa: CASSPIRGAATEAFF
j_call: TRBJ1-4; clone_size: .; v_call: TRBV5-1; d_call: TRBD1; cdr3_nt: TGCGCCAGCAGCCCCAGGGGGTCGAGTGAAAAACTGTTTTTT; cdr3_aa: CASSPRGSSEKLFF
j_call: TRBJ2-1; clone_size: once; v_call: TRBV5-6; d_call: .; cdr3_nt: TGTGCCAGCAGCTTGACCACCGGGGGTGGCAATGAGCAGTTCTTC; cdr3_aa: CASSLTTGGGNEQFF
j_call: TRBJ2-5; clone_size: once; v_call: TRBV15; d_call: .; cdr3_nt: TGTGCCACCAGCAGAGATAGGGCCAGGGTAAGGGAGACCCAGTACTTC; cdr3_aa: CATSRDRARVRETQYF
j_call: TRBJ1-3; clone_size: .; v_call: TRBV13; d_call: .; cdr3_nt: TGTGCCAGCAGCTTAGTTGCGGGGGCGAGGAACACCATATATTTT; cdr3_aa: CASSLVAGARNTIYF
j_call: TRBJ2-1; clone_size: .; v_call: TRBV18; d_call: TRBD1; cdr3_nt: TGTGCCAGCTCACCACCGGCTGGGACAGGGGGAGACAATGAGCAGTTCTTC; cdr3_aa: CASSPPAGTGGDNEQFF
j_call: TRBJ1-4; clone_size: .; v_call: TRBV6-1; d_call: .; cdr3_nt: TGTGCCAGCAGTGCCATTCAGGGTCCAAAGGAAAAACTGTTTTTT; cdr3_aa: CASSAIQGPKEKLFF
j_call: TRBJ1-2; clone_size: .; v_call: TRBV5-6; d_call: TRBD1; cdr3_nt: TGTGCCAGCAGCTTGGCGACAGGGGGCTGGATGAACTATGGCTACACCTTC; cdr3_aa: CASSLATGGWMNYGYTF
j_call: TRBJ2-6; clone_size: .; v_call: TRBV9; d_call: .; cdr3_nt: TGTGCCAGCAGCGTATCGGGGGCTGGGGCCAACGTCCTGACTTTC; cdr3_aa: CASSVSGAGANVLTF
j_call: TRBJ2-7; clone_size: .; v_call: TRBV29-1; d_call: TRBD2; cdr3_nt: TGCAGCGTTGAGGGGTCACGGGGGGGTAGGTCGGTCTACGAGCAGTACTTC; cdr3_aa: CSVEGSRGGRSVYEQYF
j_call: TRBJ1-1; clone_size: .; v_call: TRBV2; d_call: .; cdr3_nt: TGTGCCAGCAGTGAAGCGGCCCGGGGTGAAGCTTTCTTT; cdr3_aa: CASSEAARGEAFF
j_call: TRBJ2-7; clone_size: .; v_call: TRBV4-1; d_call: TRBD2; cdr3_nt: TGCGCCAGCAGCCAAGTAGCTCCGGGACTAGCGGTATACGAGCAGTACTTC; cdr3_aa: CASSQVAPGLAVYEQYF
j_call: TRBJ2-7; clone_size: .; v_call: TRBV6-6; d_call: TRBD2; cdr3_nt: TGTGCCAGGTGGGAGGGAATACCTTTTTACGAGCAGTACTTC; cdr3_aa: CARWEGIPFYEQYF
j_call: TRBJ2-1; clone_size: .; v_call: TRBV7-9; d_call: .; cdr3_nt: TGTGCCAGCAGCGCACAATCTCCCCGGGCTAGCACCCCCTACAATGAGCAGTTCTTC; cdr3_aa: CASSAQSPRASTPYNEQFF
j_call: TRBJ2-3; clone_size: .; v_call: TRBV19; d_call: .; cdr3_nt: TGTGCCAGTACCGAAAGGGGGGGGTTCATGGTAGATACGCAGTATTTT; cdr3_aa: CASTERGGFMVDTQYF
j_call: TRBJ1-5; clone_size: .; v_call: TRBV2; d_call: TRBD1; cdr3_nt: TGTGCCAGCAGTCAGCAGGGGGGCCATCAGCCCCAGCATTTT; cdr3_aa: CASSQQGGHQPQHF
j_call: TRBJ2-5; clone_size: .; v_call: TRBV2; d_call: .; cdr3_nt: TGTGCCAGCAGTGACCGCAACAGGATAGGGGAGACCCAGTACTTC; cdr3_aa: CASSDRNRIGETQYF
j_call: TRBJ1-6; clone_size: .; v_call: TRBV19; d_call: .; cdr3_nt: TGTGCCAGTAACAAAGGGGGAGATACACCCCTCCACTTT; cdr3_aa: CASNKGGDTPLHF
j_call: TRBJ2-7; clone_size: .; v_call: TRBV10-3; d_call: TRBD2; cdr3_nt: TGTGCCATCAGTACCTGGGAGGGTGAATACGAGCAGTACTTC; cdr3_aa: CAISTWEGEYEQYF
j_call: TRBJ1-4; clone_size: .; v_call: TRBV27; d_call: TRBD1; cdr3_nt: TGTGCCAGCAGTTCGGACAGGGCGGGAGAAAAACTGTTTTTT; cdr3_aa: CASSSDRAGEKLFF
j_call: TRBJ2-1; clone_size: .; v_call: TRBV29-1; d_call: TRBD1; cdr3_nt: TGCAGCGTTGAGGGGACAGCCTCAACTGTTGAGCAGTTCTTC; cdr3_aa: CSVEGTASTVEQFF